These T cell receptor beta chains were read from a single sample in a study of blood T cell repertoires in COVID-19. Sequenced by immunoSEQ multiplex PCR; TCRdb stores in-frame clones only, minus some. Of 18,000 or so clones in the sample, about four fifths were seen once. The sequenced material came from peripheral blood. These receptors were collected from a man aged 35 to 55 with active or convalescent COVID-19. Both conserved end residues are part of each CDR3. The D gene is left open where the match is weak. For some rows the clone size is stated as once, few or many, or as a class when expanded; others skip it.

cdr3_aa	cdr3_nt	v_call	j_call	clone_size	d_call
CASGGATTGELFF	TGTGCCAGCGGGGGGGCGACCACCGGGGAGCTGTTTTTT	TRBV5-4	TRBJ2-2	-	-
CASRYHRGRETQYF	TGTGCCAGCAGGTACCACAGGGGACGAGAGACCCAGTACTTC	TRBV7-3	TRBJ2-5	-	TRBD1
CASSIRDIGEKLFF	TGTGCCAGCAGCATCCGGGACATTGGTGAAAAACTGTTTTTT	TRBV6-5	TRBJ1-4	-	-
CAWKGGEAFF	TGTGCCTGGAAAGGAGGAGAAGCTTTCTTT	TRBV30	TRBJ1-1	-	-
CASSSGQAATNEKLFF	TGTGCCAGCAGCTCGGGACAGGCGGCAACTAATGAAAAACTGTTTTTT	TRBV7-9	TRBJ1-4	-	TRBD1
CASSYRGTGDEKLFF	TGTGCCAGCAGTTACAGGGGGACAGGAGATGAAAAACTGTTTTTT	TRBV6-5	TRBJ1-4	-	TRBD1
CASSNPTVSGNTIYF	TGTGCCAGCAGCAACCCGACAGTATCTGGAAACACCATATATTTT	TRBV7-9	TRBJ1-3	once	-
CASSLFGQVNTEAFF	TGTGCCAGCAGCTTGTTCGGACAAGTGAACACTGAAGCTTTCTTT	TRBV5-5	TRBJ1-1	-	-
CASSGRGGPQETQYF	TGTGCCAGCAGCGGGCGGGGGGGCCCCCAAGAGACCCAGTACTTC	TRBV9	TRBJ2-5	-	TRBD2
CASSLGGRAGYTF	TGTGCCAGCAGTTTAGGGGGCCGAGCTGGCTACACCTTC	TRBV12-3/TRBV12-4	TRBJ1-2	-	-
CASTRLAGGLSTDTQYF	TGCGCCAGCACCCGACTAGCGGGGGGCCTTAGCACAGATACGCAGTATTTT	TRBV4-1	TRBJ2-3	-	TRBD2
CASSTNQVNGYTF	TGTGCCAGCAGCACCAACCAGGTTAATGGCTACACCTTC	TRBV28	TRBJ1-2	-	-
CASSHLAGGPHNEQFF	TGTGCCAGCAGCCATTTAGCGGGGGGGCCCCACAATGAGCAGTTCTTC	TRBV3-1/TRBV3-2	TRBJ2-1	-	TRBD2
CASSLEQGRSTEAFF	TGTGCCAGCAGCTTGGAACAGGGGAGGAGCACTGAAGCTTTCTTT	TRBV5-5	TRBJ1-1	-	TRBD1
CSVTGANEKLFF	TGCAGCGTAACAGGGGCCAACGAAAAACTGTTTTTT	TRBV29-1	TRBJ1-4	few	TRBD1
CASSPWTREDTDTQYF	TGTGCCAGCAGCCCGTGGACTAGAGAGGACACAGATACGCAGTATTTT	TRBV7-9	TRBJ2-3	-	TRBD2
CAISPGTGVADTQYF	TGTGCCATCAGCCCTGGGACAGGGGTGGCAGATACGCAGTATTTT	TRBV10-3	TRBJ2-3	-	TRBD1
CASSRDTLATEAFF	TGTGCCAGCAGCCGAGACACTCTTGCCACTGAAGCTTTCTTT	TRBV7-9	TRBJ1-1	-	-
CASSLASGTSTDTQYF	TGTGCCAGCAGTTTAGCTAGCGGAACCAGCACAGATACGCAGTATTTT	TRBV27	TRBJ2-3	-	TRBD2
CASSQTGGSGNQPQHF	TGTGCCAGCAGCCAAACAGGGGGATCGGGCAATCAGCCCCAGCATTTT	TRBV3-1/TRBV3-2	TRBJ1-5	-	TRBD1
CASSSEGATQETQYF	TGTGCCAGCAGCAGCGAAGGGGCGACCCAAGAGACCCAGTACTTC	TRBV13	TRBJ2-5	-	-
CASSRQGPYNEQFF	TGTGCCAGTAGTAGGCAGGGCCCATACAATGAGCAGTTCTTC	TRBV19	TRBJ2-1	-	-
CASSGSRRPYYGYTF	TGTGCCAGCAGTGGATCCAGGCGTCCATACTATGGCTACACCTTC	TRBV2	TRBJ1-2	few	-
CASSLSMTGDTQYF	TGTGCCAGCAGTTTATCGATGACGGGAGATACGCAGTATTTT	TRBV27	TRBJ2-3	-	-
CASSPLGVAGVLGETQYF	TGTGCCAGCAGCCCCCTCGGGGTAGCGGGGGTTTTGGGAGAGACCCAGTACTTC	TRBV9	TRBJ2-5	-	TRBD2
CASSNPGKHPSYEQYF	TGTGCCAGCAGCAACCCCGGTAAGCACCCCTCCTACGAGCAGTACTTC	TRBV21-1	TRBJ2-7	-	-
CASSLPRRDGYTF	TGTGCCAGTAGTCTACCTCGGCGGGATGGCTACACCTTC	TRBV19	TRBJ1-2	-	-
CASLRPGYGYTF	TGTGCCAGCCTCCGGCCAGGATATGGCTACACCTTC	TRBV6-5	TRBJ1-2	-	-
CASSSTSGGTGELFF	TGTGCCAGCAGCTCAACTAGCGGGGGAACCGGGGAGCTGTTTTTT	TRBV7-3	TRBJ2-2	-	TRBD2
CAWSETGTHGYTF	TGTGCCTGGAGTGAAACAGGTACTCATGGCTACACCTTC	TRBV30	TRBJ1-2	once	-
CAISISDEQYF	TGTGCCATCAGTATCAGTGACGAGCAGTACTTC	TRBV10-3	TRBJ2-7	-	-
CASSPVQGASEAFF	TGTGCCAGCTCACCAGTACAGGGGGCATCTGAAGCTTTCTTT	TRBV18	TRBJ1-1	-	TRBD1
CASSQWGGEETQYF	TGTGCCAGCAGCCAGTGGGGGGGCGAAGAGACCCAGTACTTC	TRBV7-2	TRBJ2-5	-	-